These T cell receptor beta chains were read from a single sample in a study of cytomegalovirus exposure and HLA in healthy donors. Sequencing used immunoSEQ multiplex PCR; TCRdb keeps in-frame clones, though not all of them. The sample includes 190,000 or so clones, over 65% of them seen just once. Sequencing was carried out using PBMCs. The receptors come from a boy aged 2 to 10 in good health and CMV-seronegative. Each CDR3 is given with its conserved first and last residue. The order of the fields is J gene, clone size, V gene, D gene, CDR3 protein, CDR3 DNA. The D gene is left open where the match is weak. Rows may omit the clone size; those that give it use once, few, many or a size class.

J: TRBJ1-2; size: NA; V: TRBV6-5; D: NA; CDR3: CASSYSNRGYGYTF; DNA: TGTGCCAGCAGTTACTCGAACCGGGGCTATGGCTACACCTTC
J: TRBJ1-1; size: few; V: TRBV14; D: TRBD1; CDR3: CASSQGTGDEAFF; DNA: TGTGCCAGCAGCCAAGGGACAGGGGACGAAGCTTTCTTT
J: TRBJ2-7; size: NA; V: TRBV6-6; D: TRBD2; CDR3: CASVLAGGVVNEQYF; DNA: TGTGCCAGCGTTCTAGCGGGCGGGGTGGTTAACGAGCAGTACTTC
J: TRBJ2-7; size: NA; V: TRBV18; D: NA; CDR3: CASSPGTGAYEQYF; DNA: TGTGCCAGCTCACCCGGGACGGGAGCCTACGAGCAGTACTTC
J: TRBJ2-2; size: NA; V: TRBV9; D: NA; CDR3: CASSSTGELFF; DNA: TGTGCCAGCAGTAGTACCGGGGAGCTGTTTTTT
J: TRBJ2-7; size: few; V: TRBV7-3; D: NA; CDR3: CASSLAGENEQYF; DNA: TGTGCCAGCAGCTTAGCAGGGGAAAACGAGCAGTACTTC
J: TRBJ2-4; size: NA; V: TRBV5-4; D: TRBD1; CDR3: CASSNGQDELAKNIQYF; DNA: TGTGCCAGCAGCAACGGACAGGACGAGCTAGCCAAAAACATTCAGTACTTC
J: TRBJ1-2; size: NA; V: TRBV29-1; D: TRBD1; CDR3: CSTAGQDYGYTF; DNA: TGCAGCACGGCCGGACAGGACTATGGCTACACCTTC
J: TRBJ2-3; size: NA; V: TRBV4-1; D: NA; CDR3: CASSHNPAGRTDTQYF; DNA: TGCGCCAGCAGCCATAACCCCGCGGGGCGCACAGATACGCAGTATTTT
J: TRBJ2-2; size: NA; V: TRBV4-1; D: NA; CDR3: CASSLWGDPNTGELFF; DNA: TGCGCCAGCAGCCTCTGGGGGGATCCGAACACCGGGGAGCTGTTTTTT
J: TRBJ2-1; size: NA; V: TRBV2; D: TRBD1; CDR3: CASGLKQGIYNEQFF; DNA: TGTGCCAGCGGGCTCAAACAGGGGATCTACAATGAGCAGTTCTTC
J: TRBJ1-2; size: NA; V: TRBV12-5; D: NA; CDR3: CASGPGTWTNGYTF; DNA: TGTGCTAGTGGTCCAGGGACATGGACGAATGGCTACACCTTC
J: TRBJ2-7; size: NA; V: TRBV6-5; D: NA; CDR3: CASSPRDIKYEQYF; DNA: TGTGCCAGCAGTCCCCGGGACATTAAGTACGAGCAGTACTTC
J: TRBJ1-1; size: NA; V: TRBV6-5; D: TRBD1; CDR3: CASSYRTGGEAFF; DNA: TGTGCCAGCAGCTACCGGACAGGGGGTGAAGCTTTCTTT
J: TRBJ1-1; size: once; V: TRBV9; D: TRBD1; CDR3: CASSPSQGSSEAFF; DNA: TGTGCCAGCAGCCCATCACAGGGGTCCTCTGAAGCTTTCTTT
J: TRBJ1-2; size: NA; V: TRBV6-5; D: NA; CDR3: CASSYGRGIGGYTF; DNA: TGTGCCAGCAGTTACGGGAGGGGAATTGGTGGCTACACCTTC
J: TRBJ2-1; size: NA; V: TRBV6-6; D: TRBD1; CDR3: CASIATGSSYNEQFF; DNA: TGTGCCAGCATTGCGACAGGGAGCTCCTACAATGAGCAGTTCTTC